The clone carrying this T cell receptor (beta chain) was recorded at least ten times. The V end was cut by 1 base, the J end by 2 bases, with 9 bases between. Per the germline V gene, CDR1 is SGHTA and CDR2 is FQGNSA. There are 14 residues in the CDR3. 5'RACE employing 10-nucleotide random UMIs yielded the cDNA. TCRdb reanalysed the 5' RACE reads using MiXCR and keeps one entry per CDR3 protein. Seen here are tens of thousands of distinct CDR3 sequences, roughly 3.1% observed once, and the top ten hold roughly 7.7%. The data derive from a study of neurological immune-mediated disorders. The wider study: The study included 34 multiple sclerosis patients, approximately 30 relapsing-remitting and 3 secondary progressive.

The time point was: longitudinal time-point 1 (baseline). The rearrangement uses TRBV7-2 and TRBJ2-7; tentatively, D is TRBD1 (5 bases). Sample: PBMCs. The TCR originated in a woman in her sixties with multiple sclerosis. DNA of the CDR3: TGTGCCAGCAGCTTAGGGGGCAGGACCTACGAGCAGTACTTC. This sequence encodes CASSLGGRTYEQYF.